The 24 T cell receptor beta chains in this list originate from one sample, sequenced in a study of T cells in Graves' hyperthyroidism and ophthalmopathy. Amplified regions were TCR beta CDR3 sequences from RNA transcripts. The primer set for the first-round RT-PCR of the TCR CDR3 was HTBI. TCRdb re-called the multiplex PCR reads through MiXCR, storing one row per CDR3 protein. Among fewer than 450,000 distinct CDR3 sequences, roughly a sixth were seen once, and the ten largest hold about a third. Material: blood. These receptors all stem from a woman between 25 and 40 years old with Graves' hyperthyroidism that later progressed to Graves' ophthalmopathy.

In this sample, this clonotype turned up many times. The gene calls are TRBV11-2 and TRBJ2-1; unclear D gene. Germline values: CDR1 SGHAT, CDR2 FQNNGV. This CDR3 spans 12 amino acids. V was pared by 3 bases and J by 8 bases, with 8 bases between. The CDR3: CASSFSNHEQFF. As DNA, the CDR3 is TGTGCCAGCAGCTTTAGTAACCATGAGCAGTTCTTC. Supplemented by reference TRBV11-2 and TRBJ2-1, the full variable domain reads EAGVAQSPRYKIIEKRQSVAFWCNPISGHATLYWYQQILGQGPKLLIQFQNNGVVDDSQLPKDRFSAERLKGVDSTLKIQPAKLEDSAVYLCASSFSNHEQFFGPGTRLTVL.

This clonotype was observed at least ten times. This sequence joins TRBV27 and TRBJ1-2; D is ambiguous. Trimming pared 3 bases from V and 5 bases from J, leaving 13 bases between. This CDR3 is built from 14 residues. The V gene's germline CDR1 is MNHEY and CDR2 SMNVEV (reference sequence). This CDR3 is CASSFGVSGYGYTF. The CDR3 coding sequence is TGTGCCAGCAGTTTTGGGGTTTCGGGGTATGGCTACACCTTC.

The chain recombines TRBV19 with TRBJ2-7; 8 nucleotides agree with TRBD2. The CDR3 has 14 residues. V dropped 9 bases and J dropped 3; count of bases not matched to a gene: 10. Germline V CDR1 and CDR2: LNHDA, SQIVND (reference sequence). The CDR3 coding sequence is TGTGCCAGCGGCCACGGGAGGGAAGGCTACGAGCAGTACTTC. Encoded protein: CASGHGREGYEQYF.

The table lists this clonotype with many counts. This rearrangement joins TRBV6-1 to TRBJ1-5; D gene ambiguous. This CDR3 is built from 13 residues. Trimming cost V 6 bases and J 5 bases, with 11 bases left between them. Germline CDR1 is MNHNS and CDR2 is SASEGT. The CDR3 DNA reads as TGTGCCAGCAGATGGCTCGCAGATCAGCCCCAGCATTTT. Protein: CASRWLADQPQHF.

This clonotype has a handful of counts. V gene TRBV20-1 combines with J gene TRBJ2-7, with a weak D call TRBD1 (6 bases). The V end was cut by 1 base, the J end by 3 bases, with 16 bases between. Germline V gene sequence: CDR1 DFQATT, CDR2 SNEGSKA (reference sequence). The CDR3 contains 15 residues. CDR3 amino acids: CSARATGQIYYEQYF. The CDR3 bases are TGCAGTGCTAGAGCCACTGGACAGATCTACTACGAGCAGTACTTC.

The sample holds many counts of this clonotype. CDR3 amino acids: CASSQDVSPSGDTQYF. The CDR3, as DNA: TGTGCCAGCAGCCAAGATGTATCGCCCTCTGGAGATACGCAGTATTTT. The rearrangement links TRBV3-1 to TRBJ2-3; the D is unclear. Between the trimmed V and J ends, which lost 0 bases and 5 bases, there was a span of 15 bases. The CDR3 runs 16 residues. Germline CDR1 is LGHDT and CDR2 is YNNKEL (reference sequence).

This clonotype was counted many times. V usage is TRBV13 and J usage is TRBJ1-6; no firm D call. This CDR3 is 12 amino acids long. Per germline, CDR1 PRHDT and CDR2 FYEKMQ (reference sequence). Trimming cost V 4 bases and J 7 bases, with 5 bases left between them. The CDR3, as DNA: TGTGCCAGCAGCTCCGGGAATTCACCCCTCCACTTT. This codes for CASSSGNSPLHF.

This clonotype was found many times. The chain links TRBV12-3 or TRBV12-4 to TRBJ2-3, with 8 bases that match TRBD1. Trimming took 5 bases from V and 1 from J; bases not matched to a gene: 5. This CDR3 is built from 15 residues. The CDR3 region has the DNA TGTGCCAGCAGTCCAGAGACAGGGGGCACAGATACGCAGTATTTT. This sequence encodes CASSPETGGTDTQYF.

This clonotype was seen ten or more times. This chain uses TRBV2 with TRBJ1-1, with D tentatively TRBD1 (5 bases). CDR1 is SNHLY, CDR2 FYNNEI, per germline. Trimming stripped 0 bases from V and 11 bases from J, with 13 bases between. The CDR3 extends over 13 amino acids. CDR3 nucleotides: TGTGCCAGCAGTGAAGCGCTTCAGGACAAGGCTTTCTTT. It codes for CASSEALQDKAFF.

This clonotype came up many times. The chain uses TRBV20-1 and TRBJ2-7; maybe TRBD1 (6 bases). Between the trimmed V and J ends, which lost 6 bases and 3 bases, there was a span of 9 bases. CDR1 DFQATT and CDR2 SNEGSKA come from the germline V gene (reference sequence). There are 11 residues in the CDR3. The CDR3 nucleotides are TGCAGTGCCGCGGACAGCTACGAGCAGTACTTC. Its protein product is CSAADSYEQYF.

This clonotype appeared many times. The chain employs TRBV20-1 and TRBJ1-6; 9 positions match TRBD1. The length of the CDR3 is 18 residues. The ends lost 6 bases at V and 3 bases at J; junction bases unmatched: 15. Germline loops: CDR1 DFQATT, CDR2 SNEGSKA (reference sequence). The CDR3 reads CSADGYSGTGNYNSPLHF. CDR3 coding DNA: TGCAGTGCAGACGGATACTCCGGGACAGGGAACTATAATTCACCCCTCCACTTT.

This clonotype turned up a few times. Here the CDR3 DNA reads TGTGCCAGCAGTTACTCTCGCTACTCTAACTATGGCTACACCTTC. Residues: CASSYSRYSNYGYTF. The rearrangement joins TRBV6-5 to TRBJ1-2; D not certain. Germline lookup yields CDR1 MNHEY and CDR2 SVGAGI. V gave up 0 bases and J gave up 0 bases, with 8 bases separating them. This CDR3 is built from 15 residues.

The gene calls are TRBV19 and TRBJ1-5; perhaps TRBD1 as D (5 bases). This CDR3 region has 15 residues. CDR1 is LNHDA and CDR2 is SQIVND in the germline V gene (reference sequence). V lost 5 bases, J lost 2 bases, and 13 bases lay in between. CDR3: CASSVSGLGNQPQHF. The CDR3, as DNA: TGTGCCAGTAGTGTCTCGGGGCTGGGCAATCAGCCCCAGCATTTT. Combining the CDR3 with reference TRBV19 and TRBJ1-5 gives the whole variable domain DGGITQSPKYLFRKEGQNVTLSCEQNLNHDAMYWYRQDPGQGLRLIYYSQIVNDFQKGDIAEGYSVSREKKESFPLTVTSAQKNPTAFYLCASSVSGLGNQPQHFGDGTRLSIL.

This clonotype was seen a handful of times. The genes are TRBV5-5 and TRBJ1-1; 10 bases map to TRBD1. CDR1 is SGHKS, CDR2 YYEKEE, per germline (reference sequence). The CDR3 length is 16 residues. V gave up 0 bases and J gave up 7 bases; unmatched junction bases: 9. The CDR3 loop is CASSLDLVGTGDEAFF. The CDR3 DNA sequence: TGTGCCAGCAGCTTGGATCTTGTAGGGACAGGGGATGAAGCTTTCTTT.

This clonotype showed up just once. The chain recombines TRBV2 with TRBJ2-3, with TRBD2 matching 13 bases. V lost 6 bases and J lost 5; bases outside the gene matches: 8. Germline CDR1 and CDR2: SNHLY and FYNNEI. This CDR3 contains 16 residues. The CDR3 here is CASRPGLAGYGDTQYF. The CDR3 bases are TGTGCCAGCAGGCCGGGACTAGCGGGATATGGAGATACGCAGTATTTT.

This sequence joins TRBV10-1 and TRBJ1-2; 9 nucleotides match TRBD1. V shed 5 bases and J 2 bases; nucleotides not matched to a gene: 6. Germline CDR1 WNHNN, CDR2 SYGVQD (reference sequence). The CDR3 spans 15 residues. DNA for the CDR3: TGCGCCAGCAGTCCTGACAGGGGGTGGAACTATGGCTACACCTTC. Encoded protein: CASSPDRGWNYGYTF.

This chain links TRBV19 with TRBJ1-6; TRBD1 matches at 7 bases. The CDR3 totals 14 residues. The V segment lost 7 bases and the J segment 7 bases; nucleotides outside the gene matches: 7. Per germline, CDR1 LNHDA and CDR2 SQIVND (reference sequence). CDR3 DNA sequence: TGTGCCAGTACCACGGACAGGATGAATTCACCCCTCCACTTT. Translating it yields CASTTDRMNSPLHF.

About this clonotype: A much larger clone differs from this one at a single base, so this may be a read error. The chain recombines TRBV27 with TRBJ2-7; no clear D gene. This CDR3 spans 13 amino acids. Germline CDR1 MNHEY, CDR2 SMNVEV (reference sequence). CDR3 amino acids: CASSFQVNYGQYF. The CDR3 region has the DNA TGTGCCAGCAGTTTCCAAGTGAATTACGGGCAGTACTTC.

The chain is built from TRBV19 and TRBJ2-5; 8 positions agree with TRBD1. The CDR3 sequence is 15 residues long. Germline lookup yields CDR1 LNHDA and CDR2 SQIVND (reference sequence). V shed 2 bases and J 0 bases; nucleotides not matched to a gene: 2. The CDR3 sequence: CASSIPGQDQETQYF. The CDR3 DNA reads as TGTGCCAGTAGTATACCGGGACAGGACCAAGAGACCCAGTACTTC.

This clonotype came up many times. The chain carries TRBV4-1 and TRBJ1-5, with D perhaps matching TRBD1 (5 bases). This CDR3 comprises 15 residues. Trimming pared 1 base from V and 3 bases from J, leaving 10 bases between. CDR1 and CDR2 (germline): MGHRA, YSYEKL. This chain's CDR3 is CASSQVDRDNQPQHF. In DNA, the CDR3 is TGCGCCAGCAGCCAAGTCGACAGAGACAATCAGCCCCAGCATTTT.

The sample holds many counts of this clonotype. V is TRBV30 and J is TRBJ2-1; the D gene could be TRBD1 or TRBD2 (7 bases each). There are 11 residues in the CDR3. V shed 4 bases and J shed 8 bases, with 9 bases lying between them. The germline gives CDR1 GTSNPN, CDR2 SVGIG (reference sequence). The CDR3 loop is CAWTGGDEQFF. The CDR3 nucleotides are TGTGCCTGGACAGGGGGGGATGAGCAGTTCTTC.

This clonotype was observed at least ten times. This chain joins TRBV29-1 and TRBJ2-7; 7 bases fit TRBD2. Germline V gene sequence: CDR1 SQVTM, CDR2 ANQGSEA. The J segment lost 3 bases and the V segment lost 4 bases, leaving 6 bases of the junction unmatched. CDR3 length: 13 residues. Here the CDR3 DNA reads TGCAGCGTTGGTGGGGAGGGACTCTACGAGCAGTACTTC. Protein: CSVGGEGLYEQYF.

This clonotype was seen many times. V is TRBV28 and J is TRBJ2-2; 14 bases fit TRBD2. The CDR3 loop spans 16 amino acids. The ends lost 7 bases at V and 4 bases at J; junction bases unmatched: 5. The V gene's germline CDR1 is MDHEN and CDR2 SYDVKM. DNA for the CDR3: TGTGCCAGCAACATAGGACTAGCGGGGGGCACCGGGGAGCTGTTTTTT. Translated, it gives CASNIGLAGGTGELFF.

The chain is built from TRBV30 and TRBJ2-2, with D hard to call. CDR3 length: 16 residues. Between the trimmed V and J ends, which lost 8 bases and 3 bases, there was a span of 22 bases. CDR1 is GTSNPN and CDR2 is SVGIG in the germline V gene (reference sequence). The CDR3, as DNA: TGTGCCGGAAACCCCTGGCACCAAGAATACACCGGGGAGCTGTTTTTT. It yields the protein CAGNPWHQEYTGELFF.